Below are 9 T cell receptor beta chains sequenced from a single sample in a study of beta chain features in type 1 diabetes. Regarding the study as a whole: All four CD4+ subsets of Type 1 diabetes patients contained TCRB CDR3s that were moderately but significantly shorter.

These receptors lack a known antigen. What was sequenced were expressed TCRB transcripts, since all of the isolated RNA had been reverse transcribed. The protocol was immunoSEQ multiplex PCR, while the TCRdb copy is restricted to in-frame clones and leaves out a portion. The profile shows 310,000 or so clones, about a tenth of them singletons. Sequenced sample: central memory CD4+ T cells from blood. These receptor sequences come from a man aged 25-45 years with type 1 diabetes.

This clone was counted a few times. The J gene is TRBJ2-7, the V gene TRBV7-9; TRBD1 aligns across 7 bases. CDR1 is SEHNR and CDR2 is FQNEAQ in the germline V gene (reference sequence). Losses at the gene ends were 6 bases for V and 2 bases for J; bases not matched to a gene: 4. The CDR3 has 13 amino acids. CDR3 region: CASSSGQTYEQYF. The CDR3 DNA is TGTGCCAGCAGTTCGGGACAGACCTACGAGCAGTACTTC. Drawing the rest from reference TRBV7-9 and TRBJ2-7, the complete variable domain is DTGVSQNPRHKITKRGQNVTFRCDPISEHNRLYWYRQTLGQGPEFLTYFQNEAQLEKSRLLSDRFSAERPKGSFSTLEIQRTEQGDSAMYLCASSSGQTYEQYFGPGTRLTVT.

This clone was counted a few times. The rearrangement uses TRBV6-5 and TRBJ2-7; 9 bases are a match to TRBD1. V trimming: 5 bases; J trimming: 7 bases; junction bases outside the gene matches: 6. The CDR3 is 13 amino acids. Germline assignment: CDR1 MNHEY and CDR2 SVGAGI. In DNA, the CDR3 is TGTGCCAGCAGTAAACAGGGGGCGAGGGAGCAGTACTTC. Residues: CASSKQGAREQYF.

This clone occurred a few times. A read error may produce the germline difference seen at one junction end. The chain uses TRBV7-7 and TRBJ2-5; tentative D call: TRBD2 (6 bases). The CDR3 has 14 amino acids. The germline V gene has CDR1 SSHAT and CDR2 FNYEAQ (reference sequence). The CDR3 nucleotides read TGTGCTAGCAGCTCAGGGACTGGACGGGAGACCCAGTACTTC. Protein product: CASSSGTGRETQYF.

V is TRBV28 and J is TRBJ2-3; 12 positions match TRBD1. The ends lost 11 bases at V and 6 bases at J; junction bases unmatched: 15. Germline CDR1 reads MDHEN; CDR2 reads SYDVKM. The CDR3 sequence is 16 residues long. CDR3 DNA sequence: TGTGCCCTTATCAGTTGCGGGACAGGGGGCAAGGATACGCAGTATTTT. Protein sequence: CALISCGTGGKDTQYF.

Here the CDR3 reads CASSQGSSIQGYGYTF. CDR3 DNA sequence: TGTGCCAGCAGCCAAGGTTCCAGTATCCAGGGCTATGGCTACACCTTC. This sequence joins TRBV4-2 and TRBJ1-2; possible D gene TRBD1, 5 bases. This CDR3 region has 16 residues. Germline loops: CDR1 LGHNA, CDR2 YNFKEQ. Trimming removed 1 base from V and 4 bases from J, with 16 bases in between.

This clone came up many times. The chain has TRBV2 and TRBJ1-3; D remains ambiguous. The CDR3 consists of 13 residues. Germline lookup yields CDR1 SNHLY and CDR2 FYNNEI. The V and J ends lost 6 bases and 0 bases respectively, with 6 bases between them. The DNA for the CDR3 is TGTGCCAGCAGGACCCGCTCTGGAAACACCATATATTTT. This sequence encodes CASRTRSGNTIYF.

This clone was counted at least ten times. The chain has TRBV2 and TRBJ2-7, with 7 bases identical to TRBD1. CDR1 is SNHLY and CDR2 is FYNNEI in the germline V gene. This CDR3 is 12 amino acids long. The V segment lost 4 bases and the J segment 5 bases; nucleotides outside the gene matches: 2. In DNA, the CDR3 is TGTGCCAGCAGTGGGGACAGAAACGAGCAGTACTTC. Translated: CASSGDRNEQYF.

This clone was seen a handful of times. The rearrangement joins TRBV7-8 to TRBJ2-7; no reliable D call. Germline CDR1 reads SGHVS; CDR2 reads FQNEAQ. V dropped 1 base and J dropped 0 bases, with 7 bases sitting between them. The CDR3 spans 14 residues. CDR3 coding DNA: TGTGCCAGCAGCTTAGTTGCGACCTCCTACGAGCAGTACTTC. It is translated as CASSLVATSYEQYF.

The rearrangement uses TRBV5-1 and TRBJ2-7, with TRBD2 matching over 7 bases. The germline CDR1 and CDR2 sequences are SGHRS and YFSETQ. The CDR3 is 16 amino acids. Trimming took 4 bases from V and 0 from J; bases not matched to a gene: 10. The DNA for the CDR3 is TGCGCCAGCAGCCTGGCGAGCGGGGCATACTCCTACGAGCAGTACTTC. Protein: CASSLASGAYSYEQYF.